Presented here are 25 T cell receptor beta chains from one specimen sequenced in a study of early T cells in non-severe SARS-CoV-2 infection. TCRdb processed the 5' RACE reads anew with MiXCR; each CDR3 protein has one entry. The table lists some 50,000 distinct CDR3 sequences, less than 6.5% of them singletons. Here the sequenced sample was whole blood, taken at baseline. These receptors were obtained from an adult who was a healthcare worker with PCR-confirmed SARS-CoV-2 infection or an uninfected control (not recorded which).

The rearrangement uses TRBV20-1 and TRBJ2-3; TRBD1 matches 9 bases. With V trimmed by 2 bases and J by 2 bases, 5 bases remained unmatched. CDR3 length: 15 residues. Germline-derived CDR1 and CDR2 are DFQATT and SNEGSKA (reference sequence). Written as DNA, the CDR3 is TGCAGTGCTAGATCGGGACAGGGATTCACAGATACGCAGTATTTT. It specifies CSARSGQGFTDTQYF.

In its sample, this clonotype was seen many times. The chain employs TRBV7-3 and TRBJ1-1; the match to TRBD1 covers 8 bases. Germline lookup yields CDR1 SGHTA and CDR2 FQGTGA. V lost 2 bases to trimming and J lost 4 bases; unmatched junction nucleotides: 0. The CDR3 runs to 13 residues. In DNA, the CDR3 is TGTGCCAGCAGCTTAGGACAGGGCACTGAAGCTTTCTTT. Residues: CASSLGQGTEAFF.

This clonotype was counted at least ten times. The J gene is TRBJ1-6, the V gene TRBV10-1; the D gene is possibly TRBD1 (5 bases). The CDR3 covers 15 residues. V was pared by 2 bases and J by 10 bases, with 15 bases between. Germline V gene sequence: CDR1 WNHNN, CDR2 SYGVQD (reference sequence). CDR3 bases: TGCGCCAGCAGTGAGAGGATGGGGCCAGGGTCACCCCTCCACTTT. It specifies CASSERMGPGSPLHF.

A remark on this clonotype: At one end, the junction sequence differs from germline, possibly due to a read error. V usage is TRBV7-2 and J usage is TRBJ1-1; D call uncertain. The CDR3 contains 20 residues. Germline lookup yields CDR1 SGHTA and CDR2 FQGNSA. CDR3 loop: CAGRHWPRTEGWREDTEAFF. CDR3 DNA sequence: TGTGCCGGCAGACATTGGCCCAGGACGGAGGGCTGGAGAGAGGACACTGAAGCTTTCTTT.

This clonotype showed up many times. V usage is TRBV10-3 and J usage is TRBJ2-5; no clear D gene. Trimming took off 0 bases at V and 1 base at J, with 12 bases between the two ends. The germline V gene encodes CDR1 ENHRY and CDR2 SYGVKD. There are 16 residues in the CDR3. The CDR3 is CAISESIEEFQETQYF. CDR3 DNA sequence: TGTGCCATCAGTGAGTCGATCGAGGAATTCCAAGAGACCCAGTACTTC.

This clonotype was counted ten times or more. This chain uses TRBV19 with TRBJ1-5, with TRBD1 matching over 10 bases. Losses at the gene ends were 7 bases for V and 6 bases for J; bases not matched to a gene: 6. CDR3 size: 14 residues. Germline CDR1 LNHDA, CDR2 SQIVND (reference sequence). This CDR3 is CASTRDRGRQPQHF. In DNA form, the CDR3 reads TGTGCCAGTACCAGGGACAGGGGTCGTCAGCCCCAGCATTTT.

The table lists this clonotype with many counts. The V and J genes are TRBV5-1 and TRBJ2-3; D remains unclear. From germline, CDR1 is SGHRS and CDR2 YFSETQ. The CDR3 is made up of 17 amino acids. The V end was cut by 0 bases, the J end by 6 bases, with 20 bases between. The CDR3 spells CASSLVVHSLDSDTQYF. DNA for the CDR3: TGCGCCAGCAGCTTGGTTGTGCACTCCCTAGATTCGGATACGCAGTATTTT.

This clonotype was observed at least ten times. The V call is TRBV11-2, the J call TRBJ2-1; D unclear. The CDR3 runs to 16 residues. Germline V gives CDR1 SGHAT, CDR2 FQNNGV. Trimming removed 0 bases from V and 6 bases from J, with 15 bases in between. The CDR3 sequence is CASSLDRQAPSNEQFF. The CDR3 nucleotides are TGTGCCAGCAGCTTAGATCGGCAGGCGCCATCCAATGAGCAGTTCTTC.

This clonotype was observed many times. The CDR3 nucleotides read TGTGCCAGCAGTGAAGTCCCTGACAGGGACTATGGCTACACCTTC. Translating gives CASSEVPDRDYGYTF. The chain recombines TRBV6-1 with TRBJ1-2, with 7 nucleotides matching TRBD1. Germline assignment: CDR1 MNHNS and CDR2 SASEGT. This CDR3 has 15 residues. V gave up 1 base and J gave up 3 bases; unmatched junction bases: 5.

This clonotype was counted ten times or more. The chain links TRBV29-1 to TRBJ2-7; 10 nucleotides align to TRBD2. V gave up 5 bases and J gave up 0 bases; unmatched junction bases: 4. Germline CDR1 and CDR2: SQVTM and ANQGSEA. The CDR3 is 14 residues long. As DNA, the CDR3 is TGCAGCGTTCTTGGACTAGCGGCCTCCTACGAGCAGTACTTC. Its protein product is CSVLGLAASYEQYF.

This clonotype was observed many times. This chain joins TRBV10-3 and TRBJ1-1; a possible D gene is TRBD1 (6 bases). Germline V CDR1 and CDR2: ENHRY, SYGVKD. Trimming took 3 bases from V and 2 from J, leaving 10 bases between them. This CDR3 is 14 amino acids long. The CDR3 loop reads CAISDRQANTEAFF. For the CDR3, the DNA is TGTGCCATCAGTGACCGACAGGCTAACACTGAAGCTTTCTTT.

This clonotype was detected ten times or more. The chain employs TRBV6-5 and TRBJ2-1, with TRBD2 identical over 9 bases. The CDR3 runs to 15 residues. Germline V lookup: CDR1 MNHEY, CDR2 SVGAGI. With V trimmed by 6 bases and J by 4 bases, 7 bases remained unmatched. CDR3 loop: CASSRPAGGYNEQFF. In DNA form, the CDR3 reads TGTGCCAGCAGCCGACCCGCGGGAGGGTACAATGAGCAGTTCTTC.

Notes on this clonotype: One end of the junction does not line up with germline, which may come from a read error. J is TRBJ2-1 and V is TRBV3-1, with 10 nucleotides matching TRBD1. Germline V CDR1 and CDR2: LGHDT, YNNKEL (reference sequence). The CDR3 length is 16 residues. CDR3 nucleotide sequence: TGTGCCAGCGGCCAGAGACAGGGGGCTTTCTACAATGAGCAGTTCTTC. As protein: CASGQRQGAFYNEQFF.

This clonotype occurred a few times. The DNA for the CDR3 is TGTGCCACCGGGGGGCAGCGAAATCAGCCCCAGCATTTT. Translated, it gives CATGGQRNQPQHF. The chain links TRBV6-5 to TRBJ1-5; the D gene is possibly TRBD1 (6 bases). V lost 10 bases and J 4 bases, leaving 14 bases between the germline ends. The CDR3 totals 13 residues. Germline V gives CDR1 MNHEY, CDR2 SVGAGI.

In its sample, this clonotype was seen many times. The chain links TRBV4-1 to TRBJ1-4; no reliable D call. This CDR3 contains 17 residues. Trimming stripped 1 base from V and 6 bases from J, with 18 bases between. Germline V gene data show CDR1 as MGHRA and CDR2 as YSYEKL. The CDR3 coding sequence is TGCGCCAGCAGCCAAGCCCCCAGGAGGAGCGGTGATGAAAAACTGTTTTTT. It translates to CASSQAPRRSGDEKLFF.

J is TRBJ2-1 and V is TRBV29-1; D is uncertain. This CDR3 has 12 amino acids. Germline assignment: CDR1 SQVTM and CDR2 ANQGSEA. Trimming pared 6 bases from V and 4 bases from J, leaving 10 bases between. CDR3 DNA sequence: TGCAGCGTCTCGGACGGGTACAATGAGCAGTTCTTC. The encoded protein is CSVSDGYNEQFF.

This chain joins TRBV19 and TRBJ2-5; TRBD1 might be the D (6 bases). This CDR3 has 14 residues. Germline V CDR1 and CDR2: LNHDA, SQIVND (reference sequence). V was trimmed by 6 bases and J by 6 bases, leaving 17 bases between them. The CDR3 is CASSIQQGTKTQYF. The CDR3 bases are TGTGCCAGTAGCATTCAACAGGGAACGAAGACCCAGTACTTC.

This clonotype was seen ten or more times. The rearrangement uses TRBV11-2 and TRBJ1-1; D unresolved. From germline, CDR1 is SGHAT and CDR2 FQNNGV. V lost 5 bases to trimming and J lost 2 bases, with 18 bases between them. This CDR3 is 16 amino acids long. In DNA form, the CDR3 reads TGTGCCAGCAGCGAAATCCCTCTTGGCCCAAACACTGAAGCTTTCTTT. Protein sequence: CASSEIPLGPNTEAFF.

The table lists this clonotype with a few counts. The genes are TRBV7-3 and TRBJ1-2, with D perhaps matching TRBD1 (6 bases). Deletions cut 5 bases from V and 8 bases from J, with 15 bases between. Germline V gene sequence: CDR1 SGHTA, CDR2 FQGTGA. The CDR3 consists of 13 residues. In DNA form, the CDR3 reads TGTGCCAGCAGCCCCGCCGGCGGGGGCGGCTACACCTTC. Amino acid sequence: CASSPAGGGGYTF.

This clonotype was detected many times. This chain connects TRBV6-1 to TRBJ2-3; 7 nucleotides align to TRBD1. The CDR3 runs 15 residues. After removal of 3 bases from V and 2 bases from J, the junction contained 5 bases not matched to a gene. Germline CDR1 is MNHNS and CDR2 is SASEGT. CDR3 bases: TGTGCCAGCAGTGAGGGGACAGCTTTCACAGATACGCAGTATTTT. As protein: CASSEGTAFTDTQYF.

The chain recombines TRBV27 with TRBJ2-5, with D perhaps matching TRBD1 (6 bases). Between the trimmed V and J ends, which lost 5 bases and 7 bases, there was a span of 11 bases. Germline loops: CDR1 MNHEY, CDR2 SMNVEV (reference sequence). The CDR3 is 12 amino acids. The CDR3 here is CASSAPRGTQYF. In DNA, the CDR3 is TGTGCCAGCAGTGCCCCCAGGGGGACCCAGTACTTC.

This clonotype showed up just a few times. The chain couples TRBV7-9 to TRBJ2-7; 7 nucleotides align to TRBD1. The CDR3 length is 13 residues. J lost 6 bases, V lost 6 bases, and 8 bases had no gene match. Germline V gene data show CDR1 as SEHNR and CDR2 as FQNEAQ (reference sequence). The CDR3 coding sequence is TGTGCCAGCAGAGACAGGGTCGAATCCGAGCAGTACTTC. Protein sequence: CASRDRVESEQYF.

This chain links TRBV7-2 with TRBJ2-7; no clear D. Trimming took off 4 bases at V and 3 bases at J, with 10 bases between the two ends. The CDR3 is 13 residues long. CDR1 is SGHTA, CDR2 FQGNSA, per germline. CDR3 coding DNA: TGTGCCAGCAGCTCCCGGGCCCTCTACGAGCAGTACTTC. The encoded protein is CASSSRALYEQYF.

This clonotype was recorded many times. The rearrangement joins TRBV12-3 or TRBV12-4 to TRBJ2-3; D is ambiguous. The V gene lost 0 bases and the J gene lost 6 bases, with 1 base spanning the gap. The CDR3 spans 11 residues. The CDR3 DNA reads TGTGCCAGCAGTTTAGCCGATACGCAGTATTTT. Translating gives CASSLADTQYF.

In this sample, this clonotype turned up many times. V gene TRBV5-6 combines with J gene TRBJ2-1; D is undetermined. There are 12 residues in the CDR3. From germline, CDR1 is SGHDT and CDR2 YYEEEE. Deletions cut 1 base from V and 6 bases from J, with 5 bases between. The CDR3 reads CASSLTINEQFF. CDR3 in DNA: TGTGCCAGCAGCTTGACTATCAATGAGCAGTTCTTC.